This T cell receptor beta chain is drawn from a study of T cell responses to AZD1222 COVID-19 vaccine. Whole-study findings and limits: Only a handful of people who got AZD1222 tested seropositive at baseline. Repertoire samples came only from after the peak T cell response. The donors showed a predominance of white British ancestry and of females, with possible underestimation of clonal diversity.

CDR1 and CDR2 (germline): SNHLY, FYNNEI. Trimming stripped 6 bases from V and 1 base from J, with 10 bases between. This CDR3 comprises 14 residues. In the case of this clone: Its target is unknown. Different DNA sequences within this sample yield the same CDR3.

Generated by immunoSEQ multiplex PCR, the TCRdb table keeps only in-frame clones and is missing some. The table shows 150,000 to 200,000 clones, with around 95% occurring only once. The material sequenced was peripheral blood, taken on day 0 of AZD1222 vaccination. The chain recombines TRBV2 with TRBJ1-5, with D uncertain. This receptor was taken from an adult in good health. This CDR3 is CASRDPGSNQPQHF. For the CDR3, the DNA is TGTGCCAGCAGAGACCCAGGCAGCAATCAGCCCCAGCATTTT.